Listed below are T cell receptor beta chains from one sample, sequenced in a study of cytomegalovirus exposure and HLA in healthy donors. The table came from immunoSEQ multiplex PCR; TCRdb's copy has only in-frame clones and leaves some out. The sample holds just under 95,000 clones, roughly 81% seen once. Material for sequencing was PBMCs. These receptors originate from a woman younger than 35 in good health and CMV-seropositive. CDR3s include the opening cysteine and the closing phenylalanine or tryptophan. D genes are given only for firm matches. The size field is filled for only some rows; it gives once, few, many or a size class.

CDR3aa,CDR3nt,d_gene,abundance,v_gene,j_gene
CATSSRTSVGELFF,TGTGCCACCAGCAGCAGGACTAGCGTAGGGGAGCTGTTTTTT,TRBD2,NA,TRBV15,TRBJ2-2
CASSVTHAGDMYEQYF,TGTGCCAGCAGCGTAACCCACGCGGGGGATATGTACGAGCAGTACTTC,TRBD2,NA,TRBV9,TRBJ2-7
CASSESLAGVGGTGELFF,TGTGCCAGCAGTGAGTCGCTAGCGGGAGTAGGTGGTACCGGGGAGCTGTTTTTT,TRBD2,few,TRBV25-1,TRBJ2-2
CASSTGQGAAETQYF,TGTGCCAGCTCAACGGGACAGGGGGCGGCAGAGACCCAGTACTTC,TRBD1,NA,TRBV19,TRBJ2-5
CTSSYDLTGDNEQFF,TGCACCAGCAGCTATGACTTGACTGGAGACAATGAGCAGTTCTTC,NA,NA,TRBV1,TRBJ2-1
CAWQTQGAGTDTQYF,TGTGCCTGGCAAACACAGGGGGCGGGCACAGATACGCAGTATTTT,TRBD1,few,TRBV30,TRBJ2-3
CASSEADRQGYQPQHF,TGTGCCAGCAGTGAAGCGGATAGGCAGGGGTACCAGCCCCAGCATTTT,NA,NA,TRBV6-1,TRBJ1-5
CASSQPWTGVGNEKLFF,TGCGCCAGCAGCCAGCCGTGGACAGGGGTTGGGAATGAAAAACTGTTTTTT,TRBD1,few,TRBV4-1,TRBJ1-4
CASGDGGNTEAFF,TGTGCTAGTGGTGACGGAGGGAACACTGAAGCTTTCTTT,NA,few,TRBV12-5,TRBJ1-1
CASSSELAGWSKQFF,TGTGCCAGCAGTTCGGAACTAGCGGGCTGGTCTAAGCAGTTCTTC,TRBD2,NA,TRBV6-6,TRBJ2-1
CASSPYPLEQYF,TGTGCCAGCAGCCCCTACCCTCTGGAGCAGTACTTC,NA,NA,TRBV11-2,TRBJ2-7
CASSPIAGSRDTQYF,TGTGCCAGCTCCCCTATAGCGGGGTCCCGGGATACGCAGTATTTT,TRBD2,NA,TRBV18,TRBJ2-3
CASGGDTNSGNTIYF,TGCGCCAGCGGGGGGGACACCAACTCTGGAAACACCATATATTTT,NA,NA,TRBV4-1,TRBJ1-3
CASSVGGRANQPQHF,TGTGCCAGCAGCGTAGGGGGCAGGGCCAATCAGCCCCAGCATTTT,NA,NA,TRBV9,TRBJ1-5
CASGTLAGGLDTQYF,TGCGCCAGCGGGACCCTAGCGGGGGGGCTTGATACGCAGTATTTT,TRBD2,NA,TRBV10-2,TRBJ2-3
CASSIVSVNTEAFF,TGTGCCAGTAGTATAGTCAGTGTGAACACTGAAGCTTTCTTT,NA,NA,TRBV19,TRBJ1-1
CASSLGSGETQETQYF,TGCGCCAGCAGCTTGGGCAGCGGGGAGACACAAGAGACCCAGTACTTC,TRBD2,NA,TRBV5-1,TRBJ2-5
CAWSNSGTSGSGAGELFF,TGTGCCTGGAGCAACTCCGGGACTAGCGGGAGTGGGGCCGGGGAGCTGTTTTTT,TRBD2,NA,TRBV30,TRBJ2-2
CASSLRQGAAAEQYF,TGCGCCAGCAGCTTGAGACAGGGGGCGGCCGCCGAGCAGTACTTC,TRBD1,NA,TRBV5-1,TRBJ2-7
CASSLDRDFKNSPLHF,TGTGCCAGCAGCCTTGACAGGGACTTCAAGAATTCACCCCTCCACTTT,TRBD1,NA,TRBV7-9,TRBJ1-6
CASSGSRGTDTQYF,TGTGCCAGCAGTGGTTCCAGGGGCACAGATACGCAGTATTTT,NA,few,TRBV25-1,TRBJ2-3
CASSSGGINEKLFF,TGTGCCAGCAGCTCCGGAGGGATTAATGAAAAACTGTTTTTT,NA,NA,TRBV7-9,TRBJ1-4
CASSPTRGRGAGPQETQYF,TGTGCCAGCAGCCCGACCCGGGGGCGGGGGGCAGGACCACAAGAGACCCAGTACTTC,TRBD2,NA,TRBV14,TRBJ2-5
CAWSLRNEQFF,TGTGCCTGGAGTCTACGCAATGAGCAGTTCTTC,NA,NA,TRBV30,TRBJ2-1
CASSLSQGKREDGYTF,TGTGCCAGCAGCCTCTCCCAGGGAAAGAGAGAGGATGGCTACACCTTC,NA,NA,TRBV4-2,TRBJ1-2
CASTRQAPGYTF,TGTGCCAGCACCCGACAGGCTCCGGGCTACACCTTC,NA,NA,TRBV6-1,TRBJ1-2
CASSSSTRASYEQYF,TGTGCCAGCAGCTCGTCTACTAGAGCTTCGTACGAGCAGTACTTC,NA,NA,TRBV6-5,TRBJ2-7
CASSLELSLGRRTYNEQFF,TGTGCCAGCAGCTTAGAGCTTTCTCTCGGACGGAGGACCTACAATGAGCAGTTCTTC,NA,NA,TRBV7-9,TRBJ2-1
CASSQTSGGSTDTQYF,TGTGCCAGCAGCCAAACTAGCGGGGGGAGCACAGATACGCAGTATTTT,TRBD2,few,TRBV7-9,TRBJ2-3
CASSYFYTQYF,TGTGCCAGCAGTTACTTCTATACGCAGTATTTT,NA,NA,TRBV6-5,TRBJ2-3
CASGRGQGGEKLFF,TGTGCCAGCGGGCGAGGACAGGGTGGAGAAAAACTGTTTTTT,TRBD1,NA,TRBV6-5,TRBJ1-4
CASPNGDSNQPQHF,TGTGCCAGCCCCAACGGGGATAGCAATCAGCCCCAGCATTTT,NA,NA,TRBV6-5,TRBJ1-5
CASSRAPSEQYF,TGTGCCAGCAGTCGAGCCCCTAGCGAGCAGTACTTC,NA,once,TRBV7-9,TRBJ2-7
CASNQGLNTEAFF,TGTGCCAGCAACCAGGGGCTGAACACTGAAGCTTTCTTT,NA,NA,TRBV2,TRBJ1-1
CASSLGQWTGLGEQFF,TGCGCCAGCAGCTTGGGCCAATGGACAGGGTTGGGTGAGCAGTTCTTC,TRBD1,once,TRBV5-1,TRBJ2-1
CATSSYGQGDYGYTF,TGTGCCACCAGCAGTTACGGACAAGGGGACTATGGCTACACCTTC,NA,NA,TRBV15,TRBJ1-2
CASSLAMARSGNTIYF,TGCGCCAGCAGCTTGGCCATGGCTCGCTCTGGAAACACCATATATTTT,NA,once,TRBV5-1,TRBJ1-3
CASSQRTDYNEQFF,TGTGCCAGCAGTCAACGGACAGATTACAATGAGCAGTTCTTC,NA,NA,TRBV27,TRBJ2-1
CAWSTRLAGESEQFF,TGTGCCTGGAGTACTCGACTAGCGGGAGAAAGTGAGCAGTTCTTC,TRBD2,NA,TRBV30,TRBJ2-1